These 14 T cell receptor beta chains were all obtained from the same sample, sequenced in a study of immune evolution from preneoplasia to lung adenocarcinoma. Measured with immunoSEQ multiplex PCR; TCRdb has only the in-frame clones, and not every one. The table shows 4,000 to 5,000 clones, with around four fifths occurring only once. Sequencing was performed on FFPE normal lung tissue adjacent to the tumor. All receptors derive from a person aged 45-69 years with lung adenocarcinoma.

This clone was counted between two and nine times. CDR3 residues: CASSIVRGYYETQYF. CDR3 DNA sequence: TGTGCCAGCAGCATTGTCCGGGGATATTACGAGACCCAGTACTTC. The chain uses TRBV5-6 and TRBJ2-5, with D tentatively TRBD2 (5 bases). The CDR3 sequence is 15 residues long. Germline V gene sequence: CDR1 SGHDT, CDR2 YYEEEE. The V gene lost 4 bases and the J gene lost 5 bases, with 18 bases spanning the gap.

The table lists this clone with a few counts. The rearrangement joins TRBV5-1 to TRBJ2-5, with TRBD1 as a possible D gene (6 bases). This CDR3 comprises 15 residues. Trimming cost V 4 bases and J 2 bases, with 15 bases left between them. The germline gives CDR1 SGHRS, CDR2 YFSETQ. The CDR3 is CASSLSPRGQETQYF. CDR3 in DNA: TGCGCCAGCAGCCTATCACCCAGGGGACAAGAGACCCAGTACTTC.

The chain is built from TRBV4-1 and TRBJ2-1, with TRBD2 identical over 10 bases. This CDR3 contains 15 residues. CDR1 and CDR2 (germline): MGHRA, YSYEKL. Germline trimming cut 6 bases from V and 4 bases from J; bases unmatched to any gene: 6. CDR3 nucleotides: TGCGCCAGCAGTCGGCTAGCGGGAGCTTACAATGAGCAGTTCTTC. This gives the protein CASSRLAGAYNEQFF.

The chain uses TRBV7-3 and TRBJ2-2; 12 bases align to TRBD2. Germline CDR1 is SGHTA and CDR2 is FQGTGA. The trim removed 5 bases at V and 6 bases at J, leaving 7 bases unmatched. The CDR3 contains 16 residues. The CDR3 bases are TGTGCCAGCAGCCCTTGGACTAGCGGGGCGGCCGGGGAGCTGTTTTTT. Amino acid sequence: CASSPWTSGAAGELFF. Variable domain in full (rest from reference TRBV7-3 and TRBJ2-2): GAGVSQTPSNKVTEKGKYVELRCDPISGHTALYWYRQSLGQGPEFLIYFQGTGAADDSGLPNDRFFAVRPEGSVSTLKIQRTERGDSAVYLCASSPWTSGAAGELFFGEGSRLTVL.

This clone came up a few times. The chain combines TRBV19 with TRBJ1-2; TRBD1 matches at 8 bases. The CDR3 extends over 17 amino acids. Germline V gene sequence: CDR1 LNHDA, CDR2 SQIVND (reference sequence). The J segment lost 4 bases and the V segment lost 9 bases, leaving 19 bases of the junction unmatched. The CDR3, as DNA: TGTGCCAGCCGAACGCGCGACAGGGGCAAACTTCCCTATGGCTACACCTTC. It encodes CASRTRDRGKLPYGYTF.

The chain recombines TRBV27 with TRBJ2-3, with 7 bases identical to TRBD2. Germline CDR1 MNHEY, CDR2 SMNVEV (reference sequence). The V gene end was trimmed by 3 bases and the J gene end by 14 bases; junction bases not matched to a gene: 11. This CDR3 region has 13 residues. DNA for the CDR3: TGTGCCAGCAGTTTTTCCGCTAGCGGTCCGTCGTATTTT. Amino acid sequence: CASSFSASGPSYF.

This clone was observed a few times. The chain joins TRBV20-1 to TRBJ2-5; D is ambiguous. The germline gives CDR1 DFQATT, CDR2 SNEGSKA (reference sequence). V shed 7 bases and J shed 4 bases, with 4 bases lying between them. There are 9 residues in the CDR3. The CDR3 DNA follows: TGCAGTGTACGAGAGACCCAGTACTTC. Protein: CSVRETQYF.

This clone qualifies as medium-sized. This rearrangement joins TRBV28 to TRBJ1-4, with TRBD1 matching 7 bases. Trimming at V came to 5 bases and at J to 8 bases, leaving 2 bases not matched to a gene. This CDR3 spans 12 amino acids. Germline V gives CDR1 MDHEN, CDR2 SYDVKM. The CDR3 sequence: CASSDRAEKLFF. CDR3 sequence (DNA): TGTGCCAGCAGTGACAGGGCCGAAAAACTGTTTTTT.

The CDR3 DNA follows: TGTGCCAGCAGGCAAAGGGTCCTAGCGGGAGTACCAGATACGCAGTATTTT. Translated: CASRQRVLAGVPDTQYF. The chain carries TRBV28 and TRBJ2-3; TRBD2 matches at 10 bases. CDR1 is MDHEN and CDR2 is SYDVKM in the germline V gene. J lost 4 bases, V lost 6 bases, and 13 bases had no gene match. This CDR3 region has 17 residues.

In this sample, this clone turned up a few times. V is TRBV18 and J is TRBJ2-1; 10 bases map to TRBD2. There are 17 residues in the CDR3. The V gene's germline CDR1 is KGHSH and CDR2 LQKENI. The ends lost 0 bases at V and 4 bases at J; junction bases unmatched: 6. The DNA for the CDR3 is TGTGCCAGCTCACCACCCCTAGCGGGAGCCCGGTACAATGAGCAGTTCTTC. Amino acids: CASSPPLAGARYNEQFF.

This clone appeared once. This rearrangement joins TRBV29-1 to TRBJ1-1; TRBD1 might be the D (5 bases). Germline CDR1 and CDR2: SQVTM and ANQGSEA. The CDR3 is 14 residues long. V was trimmed by 0 bases and J by 6 bases, leaving 14 bases between them. CDR3 nucleotides: TGCAGCGTTGAAGAGACAGTTTGGGGAGCTGAAGCTTTCTTT. Its translation: CSVEETVWGAEAFF.

V usage is TRBV7-8 and J usage is TRBJ2-1; D may match TRBD1 or TRBD2 (5 bases each). Germline lookup yields CDR1 SGHVS and CDR2 FQNEAQ. V lost 0 bases and J lost 3, with 6 bases in between. The CDR3 contains 14 residues. In DNA, the CDR3 is TGTGCCAGCAGCTTAGCGGGACGCTACAATGAGCAGTTCTTC. It specifies CASSLAGRYNEQFF.

This clone was seen only once. This sequence joins TRBV4-1 and TRBJ1-2; no clear D. The CDR3 has 15 amino acids. Trimming removed 0 bases at V and 0 bases at J, with 8 bases between. Germline V CDR1 and CDR2: MGHRA, YSYEKL. CDR3 nucleotides: TGCGCCAGCAGCCAAGAAAAGGAGGCTAACTATGGCTACACCTTC. It is translated as CASSQEKEANYGYTF.

This clone was seen only a few times. The sample carries other DNA sequences with the same CDR3. This chain connects TRBV6-1 to TRBJ2-5; 7 bases match TRBD2. Trimming at V came to 3 bases and at J to 5 bases, leaving 6 bases not matched to a gene. The CDR3 spans 14 residues. Per germline, CDR1 MNHNS and CDR2 SASEGT. The CDR3 coding sequence is TGTGCCAGCAGTGACGGCGGGAGTGTCGAGACCCAGTACTTC. This translates into CASSDGGSVETQYF.